The rows below give T cell receptor beta chains drawn from one sample of a study of T cell responses to AZD1222 COVID-19 vaccine. Method: immunoSEQ multiplex PCR; TCRdb's copy keeps in-frame clones and lacks some. Altogether 100,000 to 150,000 clones are present, around 90% being singletons, with the ten largest covering roughly 1.5%. The material was peripheral blood, obtained on day 0 of AZD1222 vaccination. Receptors originate from an adult in good health. The CDR3 runs from the conserved cysteine through the conserved F or W. The D gene is left open where the match is weak. Clone size is not always given. Where it is, it says once, few, many or a class for expanded clones.

v_gene	d_gene	abundance	j_gene	CDR3aa	CDR3nt
TRBV7-9	.	.	TRBJ2-5	CASSTGLGSGRETQYF	TGTGCCAGCAGCACTGGATTGGGGTCCGGTCGTGAGACCCAGTACTTC
TRBV5-1	TRBD2	.	TRBJ2-7	CASSPDGSGGVSYEQYF	TGCGCCAGCAGCCCGGATGGTAGCGGGGGGGTGTCCTACGAGCAGTACTTC
TRBV3-1/TRBV3-2	.	.	TRBJ1-2	CASSHRAAPGGGYTF	TGTGCCAGCAGCCACAGGGCCGCCCCCGGGGGCGGCTACACCTTC
TRBV19	TRBD1	.	TRBJ1-5	CASSIRDRGRGDQPQHF	TGTGCCAGTAGTATCCGGGACAGGGGGCGAGGGGATCAGCCCCAGCATTTT
TRBV18	TRBD1	.	TRBJ1-6	CASSQGTAHNSPLHF	TGTGCCAGCTCACAAGGGACAGCCCATAATTCACCCCTCCACTTT
TRBV6-5	.	once	TRBJ1-2	CATPSTDFYGYTF	TGTGCCACCCCGTCGACGGACTTCTATGGCTACACCTTC
TRBV4-1	.	few	TRBJ2-7	CASSQVASYEQYF	TGCGCCAGCAGCCAAGTCGCCTCCTACGAGCAGTACTTC
TRBV18	.	.	TRBJ1-2	CASSPTALRNGYTF	TGTGCCAGCTCACCAACGGCGTTGCGGAATGGCTACACCTTC
TRBV6-2/TRBV6-3	.	.	TRBJ1-4	CASSGGWGLFF	TGTGCCAGCAGTGGTGGTTGGGGACTGTTTTTT
TRBV11-3	.	.	TRBJ2-2	CASSSASVTGELFF	TGTGCCAGCAGCTCCGCTTCAGTGACCGGGGAGCTGTTTTTT
TRBV7-9	.	few	TRBJ1-2	CASSNRDYGYTF	TGTGCCAGCAGTAACAGGGACTATGGCTACACCTTC
TRBV29-1	TRBD1	few	TRBJ1-1	CSALDRGRANTEAFF	TGCAGCGCCCTGGACAGGGGCAGGGCGAACACTGAAGCTTTCTTT
TRBV28	.	.	TRBJ1-2	CAAAGAYGYTF	TGCGCGGCAGCCGGGGCCTATGGCTACACCTTC
TRBV7-6	TRBD2	.	TRBJ2-1	CASSLSGGAYNEQFF	TGTGCCAGCAGCTTATCCGGGGGGGCATACAATGAGCAGTTCTTC
TRBV27	.	.	TRBJ2-3	CASSPLQFSLSTDTQYF	TGTGCCAGCAGTCCTCTCCAATTTAGCTTAAGCACAGATACGCAGTATTTT
TRBV18	.	.	TRBJ1-6	CASSPSRADQNSPLHF	TGTGCCAGCTCACCATCGCGGGCAGACCAAAATTCACCCCTCCACTTT
TRBV27	.	.	TRBJ1-5	CASRRDGGGNQPQHF	TGTGCCAGCAGGAGAGACGGAGGTGGCAATCAGCCCCAGCATTTT
TRBV15	TRBD1	.	TRBJ1-5	CATSRDPGGGRGQPQHF	TGTGCCACCAGCAGAGATCCAGGGGGGGGGCGCGGTCAGCCCCAGCATTTT
TRBV4-3	.	.	TRBJ1-2	CASSQDYGSGGYTF	TGCGCCAGCAGCCAAGATTACGGGTCGGGTGGCTACACCTTC
TRBV19	.	.	TRBJ2-1	CASSIGRYLSGRGNEQFF	TGTGCCAGTAGTATAGGGCGGTATTTGAGCGGGCGCGGGAATGAGCAGTTCTTC
TRBV30	TRBD1	.	TRBJ1-2	CAWGSYRGIWYGYTF	TGTGCCTGGGGCTCTTACAGGGGTATATGGTATGGCTACACCTTC
TRBV7-2	.	.	TRBJ2-7	CASSLAGQGDYEQYF	TGTGCCAGCAGCTTAGCGGGGCAGGGTGATTACGAGCAGTACTTC
TRBV9	.	.	TRBJ2-7	CASSVEIGGSEQYF	TGTGCCAGCAGCGTAGAAATCGGCGGATCCGAGCAGTACTTC
TRBV19	TRBD1	few	TRBJ2-7	CASNSGTGDLYEQYF	TGTGCCAGTAACTCCGGGACAGGGGACCTTTACGAGCAGTACTTC
TRBV5-6	TRBD1	.	TRBJ1-5	CASSWRLDRGNQPQHF	TGTGCCAGCAGCTGGCGGTTGGACAGGGGCAATCAGCCCCAGCATTTT
TRBV30	TRBD1	.	TRBJ1-4	CAWSSTWDRGREGGSEKLFF	TGTGCCTGGAGTTCCACCTGGGACAGGGGGCGCGAGGGTGGGAGTGAAAAACTGTTTTTT
TRBV5-1	.	.	TRBJ1-1	CASSKEGPMNTEAFF	TGCGCCAGCAGCAAGGAGGGGCCTATGAACACTGAAGCTTTCTTT
TRBV6-5	.	.	TRBJ1-1	CASSSWTEAFF	TGTGCCAGCAGTTCTTGGACTGAAGCTTTCTTT
TRBV18	TRBD1	.	TRBJ2-3	CASSPDRGGTDTQYF	TGTGCCAGCTCACCAGACAGGGGAGGCACAGATACGCAGTATTTT
TRBV3-1/TRBV3-2	.	.	TRBJ2-7	CASSQGFEQYF	TGTGCCAGCAGCCAAGGGTTCGAGCAGTACTTC
TRBV10-3	.	.	TRBJ1-5	CATAPAAIQPQHF	TGTGCCACAGCCCCCGCGGCTATTCAGCCCCAGCATTTT
TRBV7-8	TRBD1	.	TRBJ1-2	CASSQQGQTNVYGYTF	TGTGCCAGCAGCCAACAGGGACAGACAAATGTCTATGGCTACACCTTC
TRBV27	.	once	TRBJ1-2	CASSLGGSNYGYTF	TGTGCCAGCAGTTTGGGGGGGTCGAACTATGGCTACACCTTC
TRBV30	.	.	TRBJ1-2	CASESDSLYGYTF	TGTGCCTCCGAATCCGACAGTCTCTATGGCTACACCTTC
TRBV19	.	.	TRBJ1-5	CASRAHFGRNQPQHF	TGTGCCAGTAGGGCCCACTTTGGACGAAATCAGCCCCAGCATTTT
TRBV5-1	TRBD1	.	TRBJ1-1	CASSLGTGGPTEAFF	TGCGCCAGCAGCTTGGGGACAGGGGGCCCTACTGAAGCTTTCTTT
TRBV3-1/TRBV3-2	.	.	TRBJ1-5	CASSHGDNQPQHF	TGTGCCAGCAGCCATGGGGACAATCAGCCCCAGCATTTT
TRBV19	.	.	TRBJ1-5	CASSIDEGVRPQHF	TGTGCCAGTAGTATAGATGAAGGGGTCAGACCCCAGCATTTT
TRBV24-1	.	.	TRBJ1-3	CATSDWKNTIYF	TGTGCCACCAGTGATTGGAAAAACACCATATATTTT
TRBV5-3	.	.	TRBJ2-1	CARSPGGLSTSYNEQFF	TGTGCCAGAAGCCCCGGAGGACTATCTACCTCCTACAATGAGCAGTTCTTC
TRBV14	.	.	TRBJ1-1	CASSQGAWMGRNTEAFF	TGTGCCAGCAGCCAAGGAGCTTGGATGGGTAGGAACACTGAAGCTTTCTTT
TRBV5-6	.	once	TRBJ2-5	CASSLERGGVGETQYF	TGTGCCAGCAGCTTAGAGCGCGGGGGCGTGGGAGAGACCCAGTACTTC
TRBV4-3	.	.	TRBJ2-7	CASSQDGWSEQYF	TGCGCCAGCAGCCAAGATGGATGGAGCGAGCAGTACTTC
TRBV3-1/TRBV3-2	TRBD1	.	TRBJ2-2	CASSQRGQGYTGELFF	TGTGCCAGCAGCCAACGGGGACAGGGATACACCGGGGAGCTGTTTTTT
TRBV5-1	TRBD2	.	TRBJ2-7	CASSSERGSYEQYF	TGCGCCAGCAGCTCCGAGCGGGGCTCCTACGAGCAGTACTTC
TRBV5-1	.	.	TRBJ1-1	CASSAEGGNTEAFF	TGCGCCAGCAGCGCCGAGGGCGGGAACACTGAAGCTTTCTTT
TRBV6-1	TRBD1	.	TRBJ1-4	CASSEAQGLGEKLFF	TGTGCCAGCAGTGAAGCACAGGGGCTTGGTGAAAAACTGTTTTTT
TRBV7-2	.	.	TRBJ2-7	CASSLAGGYEQYF	TGTGCCAGCAGCTTAGCGGGGGGTTACGAGCAGTACTTC
TRBV3-1/TRBV3-2	.	.	TRBJ2-7	CASSQGLTVYEQYF	TGTGCCAGCAGCCAAGGCCTGACAGTCTACGAGCAGTACTTC
TRBV5-1	.	.	TRBJ2-7	CASSPDGRSSSYEQYF	TGCGCCAGCAGCCCCGACGGCCGTTCGAGCTCCTACGAGCAGTACTTC
TRBV27	.	.	TRBJ1-1	CASSLYQGRRPEAFF	TGTGCCAGCAGTTTATACCAGGGAAGGCGGCCTGAAGCTTTCTTT
TRBV4-2	.	once	TRBJ1-3	CASSRNPGERNTIYF	TGTGCCAGCAGCCGAAACCCAGGCGAACGAAACACCATATATTTT